This TCR beta chain was captured in a study of T cell changes during pregnancy in multiple sclerosis. The data were produced by immunoSEQ multiplex PCR, yet TCRdb's version contains in-frame clones alone and is incomplete. The sample lists over 85,000 clones; approximately 90% were seen once. With 0 bases removed from V and 2 bases from J, the gap between germline ends came to 10 bases. The CDR3 extends over 15 amino acids. Germline lookup yields CDR1 LNHNV and CDR2 YYDKDF (reference sequence). This clonotype originated in a female donor in good health, enrolled as a control in a pregnancy study. The input for sequencing was peripheral blood, taken in the first trimester of pregnancy. This chain links TRBV15 with TRBJ2-5; D gene ambiguous. The CDR3 DNA follows: TGTGCCACCAGCAGAGATGGAGCGACTCAAGAGACCCAGTACTTC. Protein sequence: CATSRDGATQETQYF.